This T cell receptor beta chain was identified in a study of T cells in Graves' hyperthyroidism and ophthalmopathy. General observations from the study: Blood also held most thyroid clonotypes expanded beyond 0.001.

Researchers defined stable Graves' hyperthyroidism as no ophthalmopathy progression within 18 months. The study enrolled patients aged 18 to 65 with newly diagnosed hyperthyroidism of under 2 months' duration. CDR3 length: 13 residues. In germline, CDR1 is DFQATT, CDR2 SNEGSKA (reference sequence). Trimming cost V 3 bases and J 12 bases; bases outside gene matches: 11. As for this clonotype: The target antigen is unknown.

There were TCR beta CDR3 regions amplified from RNA transcripts. The TCR CDR3 first-round RT-PCR relied on the HTBI primer set. TCRdb passed the multiplex PCR reads through MiXCR, listing each CDR3 protein once. Here the sample spans 750,000 to 900,000 distinct CDR3 sequences, roughly 37% being singletons. The source material was blood. The chain recombines TRBV20-1 with TRBJ1-2; 9 bases align to TRBD1. This receptor was obtained from a man between 18 and 29 years old with Graves' hyperthyroidism. The CDR3 region is CSASSGQGKKDTF. CDR3 nucleotide sequence: TGCAGTGCTAGTTCGGGACAGGGAAAGAAGGACACCTTC.